This note documents a single T cell receptor beta chain sequence. Trimming left V 1 base short and J 5 bases short, with 6 bases between. Germline V gene sequence: CDR1 SEHNR, CDR2 FQNEAQ (reference sequence). The CDR3 covers 13 residues. These data are taken from a study of shared clonotypes between healthy human individuals. Researchers ran the assay at a deep level. Generated by immunoSEQ multiplex PCR, the TCRdb table keeps only in-frame clones and is missing some. The sample records some 2,000,000 clones, 90% to 95% being singletons. Healthy HIV-negative adults without recent acute infections or vaccinations served as donors. The authors divided CD4+ cells into CD45RA+ naive and CD45RA-negative memory subsets.

The clonotype originates from a young man in good health. V gene TRBV7-9 combines with J gene TRBJ2-1; D gene uncertain. The sample consisted of naive CD4+ T cells sorted from blood. Stated subset: CD45RA+ positively selected. CDR3 nucleotide sequence: TGTGCCAGCAGCTTAGTGGCTAACAATGAGCAGTTCTTC. Its protein product is CASSLVANNEQFF.